Below are 24 T cell receptor beta chains sequenced from a single sample in a study of shared clonotypes between healthy human individuals. Naivety among CD8 cells was defined by CD45RO negativity and positive CCR7 selection, thereby excluding terminally differentiated effector memory CD45RA+ cells. The protocol was immunoSEQ multiplex PCR, while the TCRdb copy is restricted to in-frame clones and leaves out a portion. Found here are some 2.1 million clones, approximately 94% of them singletons; the top ten hold 0.85% to 1.2%. Sequenced: naive CD8+ T cells sorted from blood. The receptors originated from a man between 18 and 35 years old in good health.

The chain carries TRBV6-1 and TRBJ1-2, with D possibly being TRBD1 (5 bases). With 1 base removed from V and 6 bases from J, the gap between germline ends came to 12 bases. CDR1 and CDR2 (germline): MNHNS, SASEGT. The length of the CDR3 is 14 residues. The CDR3 protein is CASSEEGRVDGYTF. The CDR3 DNA follows: TGTGCCAGCAGTGAAGAGGGCAGGGTGGATGGCTACACCTTC.

This sequence joins TRBV4-3 and TRBJ1-1; 9 positions agree with TRBD1. V shed 4 bases and J 1 base; nucleotides not matched to a gene: 4. The length of the CDR3 is 15 residues. Germline V gene data show CDR1 as LGHNA and CDR2 as YSLEER. CDR3 sequence reads: CASSPGTGPNTEAFF. CDR3 DNA sequence: TGCGCCAGCAGCCCGGGGACAGGGCCGAACACTGAAGCTTTCTTT.

About this clone itself: This CDR3 is also generated by other DNA sequences in the sample. The genes are TRBV19 and TRBJ2-3; the D is unclear. Per the germline V gene, CDR1 is LNHDA and CDR2 is SQIVND (reference sequence). V gave up 4 bases and J gave up 0 bases, with 5 bases separating them. CDR3 length equals 13 residues. The DNA for the CDR3 is TGTGCCAGTAGTAAGTTAAGCACAGATACGCAGTATTTT. Protein sequence: CASSKLSTDTQYF.

V is TRBV7-8 and J is TRBJ2-1; 14 bases are shared with TRBD2. After removal of 5 bases from V and 0 bases from J, the junction contained 9 bases not matched to a gene. The CDR3 loop spans 19 amino acids. Germline CDR1 SGHVS, CDR2 FQNEAQ. CDR3 region: CASSPGLAGGPFSYNEQFF. The CDR3 DNA reads TGTGCCAGCAGCCCCGGACTAGCGGGGGGTCCTTTCTCCTACAATGAGCAGTTCTTC.

The rearrangement links TRBV6-1 to TRBJ2-7; 8 positions agree with TRBD1. Germline V gene sequence: CDR1 MNHNS, CDR2 SASEGT. The V and J ends lost 3 bases and 7 bases, in that order; junction bases with no gene match: 17. CDR3 length: 17 amino acids. CDR3 amino acids: CASSDVGPGTGWNEQYF. CDR3 coding DNA: TGTGCCAGCAGTGATGTCGGCCCCGGGACAGGCTGGAATGAGCAGTACTTC.

This rearrangement joins TRBV5-6 to TRBJ2-2; 7 bases line up with TRBD1. Germline-derived CDR1 and CDR2 are SGHDT and YYEEEE. This CDR3 region has 14 residues. V gave up 3 bases and J gave up 4 bases; unmatched junction bases: 3. The CDR3 coding sequence is TGTGCCAGCAGCTGGTACAGGGGCACCGGGGAGCTGTTTTTT. Translating gives CASSWYRGTGELFF.

DNA of the CDR3: TGTGCCAGCAGTTTAAGAATAGATAACTATGGCTACACCTTC. Translating gives CASSLRIDNYGYTF. The V gene is TRBV28, the J gene TRBJ1-2; D is undetermined. Germline CDR1 MDHEN, CDR2 SYDVKM. Trimming cost V 2 bases and J 1 base, with 8 bases left between them. The length of the CDR3 is 14 residues.

The CDR3 DNA reads as TGTGCCAGCAGCCAGAGGGGGTCGTTCACTGAAGCTTTCTTT. Residues: CASSQRGSFTEAFF. This chain connects TRBV6-1 to TRBJ1-1; TRBD1 might be the D (6 bases). Trimming cost V 6 bases and J 4 bases, with 15 bases left between them. Germline V CDR1 and CDR2: MNHNS, SASEGT. The CDR3 consists of 14 residues.

V usage is TRBV5-6 and J usage is TRBJ1-2; tentatively, D is TRBD1 (6 bases). This CDR3 has 11 amino acids. Trimming stripped 4 bases from V and 9 bases from J, with 10 bases between. Germline CDR1 SGHDT, CDR2 YYEEEE. Written as DNA, the CDR3 is TGTGCCAGCAGCCTGACAGGTCGCTACACCTTC. Its protein is CASSLTGRYTF. The whole variable domain, remainder taken from reference TRBV5-6 and TRBJ1-2, is DAGVTQSPTHLIKTRGQQVTLRCSPKSGHDTVSWYQQALGQGPQFIFQYYEEEERQRGNFPDRFSGHQFPNYSSELNVNALLLGDSALYLCASSLTGRYTFGSGTRLTVV.

This rearrangement joins TRBV27 to TRBJ2-3; D is perhaps TRBD1 or TRBD2 (7 bases each). There are 16 residues in the CDR3. Trimming took off 5 bases at V and 1 base at J, with 16 bases between the two ends. From germline, CDR1 is MNHEY and CDR2 SMNVEV (reference sequence). CDR3 loop: CASSGQGGVGTDTQYF. The CDR3 nucleotides read TGTGCCAGCAGTGGTCAGGGGGGGGTTGGCACAGATACGCAGTATTTT.

This chain connects TRBV11-1 to TRBJ2-7, with TRBD1 identical over 9 bases. The V and J ends lost 5 bases and 6 bases, in that order; junction bases with no gene match: 8. Germline CDR1 SGHAT, CDR2 FQDESV (reference sequence). The CDR3 length is 14 residues. Here the CDR3 reads CASSHSGTGSEQYF. The DNA for the CDR3 is TGTGCCAGCAGCCATTCCGGGACAGGGAGCGAGCAGTACTTC.

This clone was observed a single time. This chain joins TRBV10-1 and TRBJ2-1; 7 bases agree with TRBD1. The CDR3 loop spans 14 amino acids. Losses at the gene ends were 0 bases for V and 7 bases for J; bases not matched to a gene: 3. Germline CDR1 and CDR2: WNHNN and SYGVQD (reference sequence). CDR3 bases: TGCGCCAGCAGTGAGTCCAGGGGGTGGAATGAGCAGTTCTTC. It is translated as CASSESRGWNEQFF.

V and J are TRBV7-2 and TRBJ2-7, with TRBD2 as a possible D gene (6 bases). The ends were cut back, 6 bases at V and 0 bases at J, with 15 bases in the middle. Germline lookup yields CDR1 SGHTA and CDR2 FQGNSA. CDR3 length: 15 residues. The CDR3 spells CASSRGSGSSYEQYF. CDR3 bases: TGTGCCAGCAGTCGTGGTAGCGGATCCTCCTACGAGCAGTACTTC.

The J gene is TRBJ1-2, the V gene TRBV6-5; a weak D match, TRBD1 (5 bases). CDR1 and CDR2 from the germline V gene are MNHEY and SVGAGI. CDR3 length: 14 residues. V was clipped by 2 bases and J by 3 bases, with 10 bases between them. CDR3 sequence (DNA): TGTGCCAGCAGTTACCGGGGAGGGGACTATGGCTACACCTTC. Protein sequence: CASSYRGGDYGYTF.

The gene calls are TRBV7-2 and TRBJ1-2; D may be TRBD1 (6 bases). There are 15 residues in the CDR3. From germline, CDR1 is SGHTA and CDR2 FQGNSA. The V end lost 1 base, the J end lost 4 bases, and 13 bases lay between the germline ends. The CDR3 reads CASSLEESQGYGYTF. The DNA of the CDR3 is TGTGCCAGCAGCTTAGAAGAGTCACAGGGCTATGGCTACACCTTC.

J is TRBJ2-4 and V is TRBV27; D unclear. Between the trimmed V and J ends, which lost 0 bases and 0 bases, there was a span of 15 bases. The CDR3 spans 18 residues. Germline assignment: CDR1 MNHEY and CDR2 SMNVEV (reference sequence). The CDR3 sequence is CASSLSGINTLAKNIQYF. In nucleotides, the CDR3 is TGTGCCAGCAGTTTATCAGGGATCAACACCCTAGCCAAAAACATTCAGTACTTC.

The CDR3 DNA sequence: TGTGCCAGCAGCTTAGGTTTGGGGGGGACAACACACTACGAGCAGTACTTC. Translating it yields CASSLGLGGTTHYEQYF. This chain uses TRBV11-2 with TRBJ2-7; tentative D call: TRBD2 (7 bases). CDR3 length equals 17 residues. V lost 1 base to trimming and J lost 3 bases, with 19 bases between them. Germline loops: CDR1 SGHAT, CDR2 FQNNGV.

The chain combines TRBV6-1 with TRBJ2-3; 9 bases are a match to TRBD2. Germline V gene sequence: CDR1 MNHNS, CDR2 SASEGT. J gave up 4 bases and V 2 bases, and 10 bases lay outside the gene matches. This CDR3 contains 17 residues. CDR3 region: CASSELALGLAADTQYF. The CDR3 DNA sequence: TGTGCCAGCAGTGAACTCGCTTTGGGACTAGCTGCAGATACGCAGTATTTT.

This clone has only one observation. V and J are TRBV30 and TRBJ1-3; no definite D call. This CDR3 contains 12 residues. Trimming shortened V by 7 bases and J by 0 bases, and 7 bases separated the two germline ends. The germline gives CDR1 GTSNPN, CDR2 SVGIG (reference sequence). Written as DNA, the CDR3 is TGTGCCTCGGCGGACTCTGGAAACACCATATATTTT. It specifies CASADSGNTIYF. The full variable domain, in which reference TRBV30 and TRBJ1-3 provide the parts outside the CDR3, is SQTIHQWPATLVQPVGSPLSLECTVEGTSNPNLYWYRQAAGRGLQLLFYSVGIGQISSEVPQNLSASRPQDRQFILSSKKLLLSDSGFYLCASADSGNTIYFGEGSWLTVV.

This chain joins TRBV7-9 and TRBJ2-3; D gene unclear. The V end lost 6 bases, the J end lost 1 base, and 20 bases lay between the germline ends. Germline V lookup: CDR1 SEHNR, CDR2 FQNEAQ (reference sequence). The CDR3 has 17 residues. CDR3 coding DNA: TGTGCCAGCAGTTCAAGTACGAACATCGGAGGCACAGATACGCAGTATTTT. As protein: CASSSSTNIGGTDTQYF.

The gene calls are TRBV7-8 and TRBJ2-7; the match to TRBD2 covers 8 bases. This CDR3 comprises 14 residues. Germline V gene data show CDR1 as SGHVS and CDR2 as FQNEAQ. After removal of 3 bases from V and 5 bases from J, the junction contained 6 bases not matched to a gene. CDR3 amino acids: CASSFVAGSNEQYF. The CDR3 bases are TGTGCCAGCAGCTTCGTAGCGGGAAGTAACGAGCAGTACTTC.

J is TRBJ1-5 and V is TRBV27; no reliable D call. Germline CDR1 reads MNHEY; CDR2 reads SMNVEV (reference sequence). Trimming pared 6 bases from V and 0 bases from J, leaving 12 bases between. There are 15 residues in the CDR3. The CDR3 region is CASRNTGNSNQPQHF. DNA for the CDR3: TGTGCCAGCAGGAATACTGGGAATAGCAATCAGCCCCAGCATTTT.

V is TRBV27 and J is TRBJ1-1; perhaps TRBD1 as D (5 bases). The CDR3 covers 16 residues. Germline V gene data show CDR1 as MNHEY and CDR2 as SMNVEV (reference sequence). Trimming shortened V by 2 bases and J by 0 bases, and 13 bases separated the two germline ends. The CDR3 loop reads CASSLLPGELNTEAFF. In DNA form, the CDR3 reads TGTGCCAGCAGTTTACTCCCGGGGGAATTGAACACTGAAGCTTTCTTT.

J is TRBJ2-1 and V is TRBV11-2; D ambiguous. Germline V gives CDR1 SGHAT, CDR2 FQNNGV. The V end lost 3 bases, the J end lost 7 bases, and 16 bases lay between the germline ends. This CDR3 spans 15 amino acids. CDR3 sequence reads: CASSFSAPGLNEQFF. DNA of the CDR3: TGTGCCAGCAGCTTCTCTGCACCCGGGCTAAATGAGCAGTTCTTC.